This is a list of T cell receptor beta chains from one sample in a study of graft-versus-host responses after intestinal transplantation. Their antigens remain unidentified. TCRdb's copy holds only in-frame clones and misses some; the assay was immunoSEQ multiplex PCR. The repertoire holds 40,000 to 55,000 clones, with 70% to 85% as singletons. The sequencing here drew on unstimulated CD4+ T cells sorted from spleen or lymph node cells, taken before transplant. The receptors here all came from a human donor who was the organ donor for an intestinal transplant. Each CDR3 is given with its conserved first and last residue. Each record gives: V gene, CDR3 protein.

v_gene: TRBV7-9; CDR3aa: CASSDTGLYNEQFF
v_gene: TRBV6-1; CDR3aa: CASRTGGSYEQYF
v_gene: TRBV19; CDR3aa: CASRKLTATYGYTF
v_gene: TRBV11-2; CDR3aa: CASTDRGTGNTIYF
v_gene: TRBV11-2; CDR3aa: CASSFGAVYGYTF
v_gene: TRBV6-5; CDR3aa: CASIRSGTDTQYF
v_gene: TRBV14; CDR3aa: CASSQVSDTQYF
v_gene: TRBV5-1; CDR3aa: CASSLPINPYNEQFF
v_gene: TRBV19; CDR3aa: CASSIDFWETQYF
v_gene: TRBV4-1; CDR3aa: CASSQGRTGGAYEQYF
v_gene: TRBV29-1; CDR3aa: CSAGRLRDEAQYF
v_gene: TRBV30; CDR3aa: CAWTSGGADTQYF
v_gene: TRBV15; CDR3aa: CATSRDGARDGYTF
v_gene: TRBV23-1; CDR3aa: CASSQSRTGVMNTGELFF
v_gene: TRBV4-1; CDR3aa: CASSQAGGYGYTF
v_gene: TRBV6-1; CDR3aa: CASSGLAGGYYEQYF
v_gene: TRBV4-1; CDR3aa: CASSQDRPRLAGNPGEQFF
v_gene: TRBV2; CDR3aa: CASTAGAVYNEQFF
v_gene: TRBV4-1; CDR3aa: CASSHQGSNYGYTF
v_gene: TRBV6-1; CDR3aa: CASSESRSSNGYF
v_gene: TRBV10-3; CDR3aa: CAITARSLSSGNTIYF
v_gene: TRBV5-8; CDR3aa: CASSLAYEQYF
v_gene: TRBV6-4; CDR3aa: CASSAGGTDTQYF
v_gene: TRBV6-1; CDR3aa: CASSEVGVAGGFTEQYF
v_gene: TRBV4-3; CDR3aa: CASSPWDSPNYGYTF
v_gene: TRBV4-1; CDR3aa: CASSQETPRQGVFFENTIYF
v_gene: TRBV10-2; CDR3aa: CASRSGTPMGEQYF
v_gene: TRBV7-2; CDR3aa: CASSLDYQRGRDEQFF
v_gene: TRBV30; CDR3aa: CAWSAKYEQYF
v_gene: TRBV19; CDR3aa: CASNRQVRDEKLFF
v_gene: TRBV9; CDR3aa: CASSVAWGTSGNTGELFF
v_gene: TRBV5-1; CDR3aa: CASSLDPPSGSTDTQYF
v_gene: TRBV5-8; CDR3aa: CASSLEGRDHGYTF
v_gene: TRBV7-9; CDR3aa: CASSSSNEKLFF
v_gene: TRBV2; CDR3aa: CASSVFIAGGGLGGEQYF
v_gene: TRBV6-1; CDR3aa: CASSEVPGYSNQPQHF
v_gene: TRBV9; CDR3aa: CASSVGGGTPLPHNEQFF
v_gene: TRBV5-1; CDR3aa: CASSLAFPNEQYF
v_gene: TRBV30; CDR3aa: CAWSGQGNDRGRLRRGGYTF
v_gene: TRBV7-2; CDR3aa: CASLPTSGAETQYF